Sequencing of this TCR beta chain was carried out in a study of PD-1 blockade in classical Hodgkin lymphoma. Germline CDR1 and CDR2: SQVTM and ANQGSEA. This CDR3 contains 16 residues. V lost 3 bases, J lost 4 bases, and 4 bases stayed unmatched. Every patient had relapsed following autologous stem cell transplantation, and cohorts differed in brentuximab vedotin exposure. This table comes from immunoSEQ multiplex PCR, and its TCRdb copy is limited to in-frame clones, with some not included. The table lists fewer than 45,000 clones, about 86% of them singletons. Study conclusions and caveats: CD8+ TCR diversity did not rise significantly by C4D1, unlike CD4+.

This clone was counted a single time. Its antigen remains unidentified. Sample: peripheral blood mononuclear cells (PBMCs), taken before the second cycle of nivolumab. This rearrangement joins TRBV29-1 to TRBJ2-6; 12 bases fit TRBD2. This receptor was identified in a human donor with classical Hodgkin lymphoma. The chain's CDR3 is CSVEASGRVGANVLTF. DNA for the CDR3: TGCAGCGTTGAGGCTAGCGGGAGGGTCGGGGCCAACGTCCTGACTTTC.